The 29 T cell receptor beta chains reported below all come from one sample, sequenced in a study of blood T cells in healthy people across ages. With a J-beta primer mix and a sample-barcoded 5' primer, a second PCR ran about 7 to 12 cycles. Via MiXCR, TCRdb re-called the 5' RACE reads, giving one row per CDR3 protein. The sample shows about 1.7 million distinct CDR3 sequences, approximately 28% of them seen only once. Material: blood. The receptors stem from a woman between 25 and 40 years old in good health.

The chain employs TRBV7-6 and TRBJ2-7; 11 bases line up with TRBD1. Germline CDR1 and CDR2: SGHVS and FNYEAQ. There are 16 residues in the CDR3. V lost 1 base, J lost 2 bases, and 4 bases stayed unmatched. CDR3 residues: CASSLGTGGAAYEQYF. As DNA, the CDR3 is TGTGCCAGCAGCTTAGGGACAGGGGGCGCAGCCTACGAGCAGTACTTC.

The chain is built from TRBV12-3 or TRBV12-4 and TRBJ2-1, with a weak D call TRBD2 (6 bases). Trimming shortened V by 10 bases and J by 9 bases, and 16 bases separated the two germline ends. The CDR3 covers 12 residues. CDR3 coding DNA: TGTGCCACTAAGGAACTAGCTGGTGAGCAGTTCTTC. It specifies CATKELAGEQFF.

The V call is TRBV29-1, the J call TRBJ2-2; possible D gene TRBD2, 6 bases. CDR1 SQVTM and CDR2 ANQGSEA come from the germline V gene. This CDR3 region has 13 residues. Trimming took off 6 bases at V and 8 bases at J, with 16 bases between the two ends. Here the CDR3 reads CSVRQSGAGELFF. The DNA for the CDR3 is TGCAGCGTCCGCCAATCGGGAGCTGGGGAGCTGTTTTTT.

DNA for the CDR3: TGTGCCAGCAGTGAGGAGATTACCCCCCCTGACGGGCAGTTCTTC. It specifies CASSEEITPPDGQFF. The chain recombines TRBV2 with TRBJ2-1; D gene unclear. The CDR3 consists of 15 residues. With 3 bases removed from V and 12 bases from J, the gap between germline ends came to 21 bases. Germline CDR1 is SNHLY and CDR2 is FYNNEI.

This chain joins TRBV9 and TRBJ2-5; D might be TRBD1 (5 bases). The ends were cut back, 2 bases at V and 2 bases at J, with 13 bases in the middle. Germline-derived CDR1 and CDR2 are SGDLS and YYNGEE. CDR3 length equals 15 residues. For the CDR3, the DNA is TGTGCCAGCAGCGTCCTTGCGACAGTACAAGAGACCCAGTACTTC. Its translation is CASSVLATVQETQYF. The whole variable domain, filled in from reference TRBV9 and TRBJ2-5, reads DSGVTQTPKHLITATGQRVTLRCSPRSGDLSVYWYQQSLDQGLQFLIQYYNGEERAKGNILERFSAQQFPDLHSELNLSSLELGDSALYFCASSVLATVQETQYFGPGTRLLVL.

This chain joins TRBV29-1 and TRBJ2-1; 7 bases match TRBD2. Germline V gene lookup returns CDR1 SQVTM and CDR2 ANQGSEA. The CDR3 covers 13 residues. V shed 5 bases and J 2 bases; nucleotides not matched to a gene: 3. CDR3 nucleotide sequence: TGCAGCGTTCGGGGGGTCGCCTACAATGAGCAGTTCTTC. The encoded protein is CSVRGVAYNEQFF.

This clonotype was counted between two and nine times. CDR3 bases: TGTGCCAGCAGTTTTACACAGGGAAGGGGAAGTCAGCCCCAGCATTTT. Translated, it gives CASSFTQGRGSQPQHF. The chain uses TRBV6-6 and TRBJ1-5, with D possibly TRBD1 on 6 matching bases. V lost 4 bases to trimming and J lost 6 bases, with 19 bases between them. This CDR3 comprises 16 residues. Germline lookup yields CDR1 MNHNY and CDR2 SVGAGI (reference sequence).

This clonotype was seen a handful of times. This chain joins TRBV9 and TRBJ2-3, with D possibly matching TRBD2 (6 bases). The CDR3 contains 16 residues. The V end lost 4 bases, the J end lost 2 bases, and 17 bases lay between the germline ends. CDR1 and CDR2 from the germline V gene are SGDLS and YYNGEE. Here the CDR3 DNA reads TGTGCCAGCAGCTCCGACGAACGGGGGTACACAGATACGCAGTATTTT. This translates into CASSSDERGYTDTQYF. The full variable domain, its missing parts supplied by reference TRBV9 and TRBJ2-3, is DSGVTQTPKHLITATGQRVTLRCSPRSGDLSVYWYQQSLDQGLQFLIQYYNGEERAKGNILERFSAQQFPDLHSELNLSSLELGDSALYFCASSSDERGYTDTQYFGPGTRLTVL.

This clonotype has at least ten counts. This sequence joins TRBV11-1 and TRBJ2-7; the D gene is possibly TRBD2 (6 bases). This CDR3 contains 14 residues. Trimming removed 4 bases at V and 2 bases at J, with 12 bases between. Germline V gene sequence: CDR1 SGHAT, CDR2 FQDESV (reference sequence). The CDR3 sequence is CASSYRGSTYEQYF. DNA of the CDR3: TGTGCCAGCAGCTACCGGGGGTCCACCTACGAGCAGTACTTC.

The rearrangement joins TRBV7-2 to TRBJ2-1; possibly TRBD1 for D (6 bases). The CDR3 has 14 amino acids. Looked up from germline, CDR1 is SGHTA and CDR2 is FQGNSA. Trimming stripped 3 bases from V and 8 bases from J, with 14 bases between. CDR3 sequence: CASSLGAPVYEQFF. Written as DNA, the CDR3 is TGTGCCAGCAGCTTGGGGGCCCCGGTTTATGAGCAGTTCTTC.

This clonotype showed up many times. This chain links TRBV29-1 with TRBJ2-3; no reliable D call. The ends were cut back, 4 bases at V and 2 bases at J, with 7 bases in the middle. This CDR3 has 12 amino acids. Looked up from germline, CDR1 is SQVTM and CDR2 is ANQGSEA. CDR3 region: CSVAQPTDTQYF. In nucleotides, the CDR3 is TGCAGCGTTGCCCAGCCCACAGATACGCAGTATTTT.

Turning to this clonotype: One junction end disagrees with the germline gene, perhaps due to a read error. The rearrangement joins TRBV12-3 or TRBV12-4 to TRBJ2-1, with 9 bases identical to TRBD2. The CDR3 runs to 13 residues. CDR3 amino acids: CASYTSGYNERFF. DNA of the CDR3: TGTGCCAGCTATACTAGCGGGTACAATGAGCGGTTCTTC.

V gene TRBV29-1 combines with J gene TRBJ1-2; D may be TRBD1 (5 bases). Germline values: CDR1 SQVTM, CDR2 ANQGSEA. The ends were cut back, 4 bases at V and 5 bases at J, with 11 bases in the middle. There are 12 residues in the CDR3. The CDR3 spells CSVAGTSYGYTF. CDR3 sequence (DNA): TGCAGCGTTGCCGGGACTAGTTATGGCTACACCTTC.

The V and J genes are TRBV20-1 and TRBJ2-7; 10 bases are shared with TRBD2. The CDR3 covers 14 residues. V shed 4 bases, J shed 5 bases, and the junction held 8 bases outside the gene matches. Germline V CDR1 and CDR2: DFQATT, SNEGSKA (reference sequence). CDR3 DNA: TGCAGTGCTAAACGACTAGCGGGTGATCACGAGCAGTACTTC. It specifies CSAKRLAGDHEQYF.

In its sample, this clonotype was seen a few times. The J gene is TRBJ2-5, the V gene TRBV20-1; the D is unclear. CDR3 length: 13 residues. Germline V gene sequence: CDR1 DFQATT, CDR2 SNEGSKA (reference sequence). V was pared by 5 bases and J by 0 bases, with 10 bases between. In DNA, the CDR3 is TGCAGTGCTCCGAACTACAACCAAGAGACCCAGTACTTC. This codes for CSAPNYNQETQYF.

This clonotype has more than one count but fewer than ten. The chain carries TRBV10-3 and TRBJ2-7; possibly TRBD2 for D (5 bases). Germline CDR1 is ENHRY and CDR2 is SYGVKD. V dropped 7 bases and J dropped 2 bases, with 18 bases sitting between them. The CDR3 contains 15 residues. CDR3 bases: TGTGCCATCACCCACTCGGACGGAGGTACCTACGAGCAGTACTTC. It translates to CAITHSDGGTYEQYF.

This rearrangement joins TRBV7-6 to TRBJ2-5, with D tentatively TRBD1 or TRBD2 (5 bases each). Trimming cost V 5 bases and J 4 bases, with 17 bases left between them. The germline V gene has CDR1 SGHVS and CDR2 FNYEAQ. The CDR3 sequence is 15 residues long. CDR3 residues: CASSQDRAGTETQYF. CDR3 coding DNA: TGTGCCAGCAGCCAAGATCGAGCAGGGACAGAGACCCAGTACTTC.

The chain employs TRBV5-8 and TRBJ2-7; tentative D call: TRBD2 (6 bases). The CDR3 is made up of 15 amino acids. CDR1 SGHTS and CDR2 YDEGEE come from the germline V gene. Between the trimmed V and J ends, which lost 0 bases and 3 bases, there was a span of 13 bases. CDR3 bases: TGTGCCAGCAGCTTGGCGCGGGACCCCCGCTACGAGCAGTACTTC. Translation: CASSLARDPRYEQYF.

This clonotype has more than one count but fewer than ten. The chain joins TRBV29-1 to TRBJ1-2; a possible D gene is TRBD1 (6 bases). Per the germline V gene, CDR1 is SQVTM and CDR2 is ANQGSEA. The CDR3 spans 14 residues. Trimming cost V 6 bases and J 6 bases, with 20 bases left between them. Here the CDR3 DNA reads TGCAGCGTGCGAAAACCGACAGGTGGTAATGGCTACACCTTC. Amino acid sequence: CSVRKPTGGNGYTF.

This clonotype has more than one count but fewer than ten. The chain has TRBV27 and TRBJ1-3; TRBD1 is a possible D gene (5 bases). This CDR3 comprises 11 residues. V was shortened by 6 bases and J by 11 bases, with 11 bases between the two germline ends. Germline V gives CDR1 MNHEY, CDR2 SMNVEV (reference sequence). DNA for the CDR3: TGTGCCAGCAGAAAGGGACTCGCCATATATTTT. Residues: CASRKGLAIYF.

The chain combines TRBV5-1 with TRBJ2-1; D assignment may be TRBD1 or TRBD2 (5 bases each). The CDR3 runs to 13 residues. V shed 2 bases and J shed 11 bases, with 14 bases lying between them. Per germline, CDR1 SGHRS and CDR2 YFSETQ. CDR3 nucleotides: TGCGCCAGCAGCTTTGGAGCCCGGGACCAGCAGTTCTTC. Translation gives CASSFGARDQQFF.

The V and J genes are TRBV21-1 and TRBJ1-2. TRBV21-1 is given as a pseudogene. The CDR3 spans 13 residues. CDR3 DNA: TGTGCCAGCACGAGAAGTGGTCACTATGGCTACACCTTC. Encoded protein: CASTRSGHYGYTF.

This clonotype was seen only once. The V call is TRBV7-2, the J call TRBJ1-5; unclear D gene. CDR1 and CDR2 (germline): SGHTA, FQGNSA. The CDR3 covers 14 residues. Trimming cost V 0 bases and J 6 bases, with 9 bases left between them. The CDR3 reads CASSLAAAVQPQHF. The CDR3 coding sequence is TGTGCCAGCAGCTTAGCTGCGGCCGTTCAGCCCCAGCATTTT.

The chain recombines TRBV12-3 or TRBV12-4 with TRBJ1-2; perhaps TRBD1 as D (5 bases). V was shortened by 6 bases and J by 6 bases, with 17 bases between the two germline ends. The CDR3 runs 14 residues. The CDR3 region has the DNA TGTGCCAGCAGGCGGCTAGGGGTCCTAAATGGCTACACCTTC. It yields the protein CASRRLGVLNGYTF.

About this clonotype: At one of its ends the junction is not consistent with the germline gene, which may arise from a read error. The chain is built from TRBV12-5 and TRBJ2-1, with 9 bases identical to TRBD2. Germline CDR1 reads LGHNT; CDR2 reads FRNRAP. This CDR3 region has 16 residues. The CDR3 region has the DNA TGTGCTAGTGGTTTGATGTCTAGCGGGGACTACGATGAGCAGTTCTTC. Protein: CASGLMSSGDYDEQFF.

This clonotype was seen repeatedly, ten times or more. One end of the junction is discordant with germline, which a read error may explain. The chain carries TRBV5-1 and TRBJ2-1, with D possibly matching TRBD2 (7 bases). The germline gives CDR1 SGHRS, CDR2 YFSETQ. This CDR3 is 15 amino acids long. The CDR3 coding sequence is TGTGCCAGCAGCTTAGGGGGGGCCGGCTACAATGAGCAGTTCTTC. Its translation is CASSLGGAGYNEQFF.

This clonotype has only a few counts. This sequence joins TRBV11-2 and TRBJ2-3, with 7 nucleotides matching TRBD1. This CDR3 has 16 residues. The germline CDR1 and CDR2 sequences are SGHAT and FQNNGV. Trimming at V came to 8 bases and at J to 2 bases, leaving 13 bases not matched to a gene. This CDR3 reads CASRNPWGQNTDTQYF. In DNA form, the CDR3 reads TGTGCCAGCCGGAACCCTTGGGGACAGAACACAGATACGCAGTATTTT.

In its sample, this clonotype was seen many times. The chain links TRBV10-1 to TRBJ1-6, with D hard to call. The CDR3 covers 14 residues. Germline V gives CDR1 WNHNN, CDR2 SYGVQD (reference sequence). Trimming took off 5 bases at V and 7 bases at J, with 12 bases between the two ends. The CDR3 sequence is CASSFPGENSPLHF. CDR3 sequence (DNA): TGCGCCAGCAGTTTTCCAGGCGAAAATTCACCCCTCCACTTT.

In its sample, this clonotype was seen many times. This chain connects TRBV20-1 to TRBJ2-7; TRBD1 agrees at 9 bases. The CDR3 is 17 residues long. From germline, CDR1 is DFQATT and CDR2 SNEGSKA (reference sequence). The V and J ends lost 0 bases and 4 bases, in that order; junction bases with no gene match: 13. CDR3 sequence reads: CSARDSLPGTGIYEQYF. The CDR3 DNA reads TGCAGTGCTAGAGATTCATTACCCGGGACAGGGATTTACGAGCAGTACTTC.